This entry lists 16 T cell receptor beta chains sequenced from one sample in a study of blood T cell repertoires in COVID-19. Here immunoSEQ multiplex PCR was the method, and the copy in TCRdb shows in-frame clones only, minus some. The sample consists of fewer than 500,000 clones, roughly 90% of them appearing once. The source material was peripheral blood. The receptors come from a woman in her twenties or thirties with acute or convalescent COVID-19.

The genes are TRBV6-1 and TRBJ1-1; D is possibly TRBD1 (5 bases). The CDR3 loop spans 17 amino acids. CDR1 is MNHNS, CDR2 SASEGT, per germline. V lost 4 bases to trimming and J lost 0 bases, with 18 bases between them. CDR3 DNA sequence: TGTGCCAGCAGTGGGGGCTACCTAAATTTCATGAACACTGAAGCTTTCTTT. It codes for CASSGGYLNFMNTEAFF.

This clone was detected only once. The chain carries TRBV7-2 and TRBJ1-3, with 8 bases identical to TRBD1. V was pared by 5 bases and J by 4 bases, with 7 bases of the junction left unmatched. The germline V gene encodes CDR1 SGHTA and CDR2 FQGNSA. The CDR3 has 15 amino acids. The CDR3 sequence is CASSLQGGQGNTIYF. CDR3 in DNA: TGTGCCAGCAGCCTACAGGGGGGGCAGGGAAACACCATATATTTT.

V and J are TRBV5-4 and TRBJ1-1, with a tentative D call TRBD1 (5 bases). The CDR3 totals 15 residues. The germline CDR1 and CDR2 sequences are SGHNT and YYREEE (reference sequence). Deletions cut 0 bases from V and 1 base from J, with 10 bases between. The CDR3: CASSLGRGGNTEAFF. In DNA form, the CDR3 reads TGTGCCAGCAGCTTGGGGAGGGGCGGGAACACTGAAGCTTTCTTT.

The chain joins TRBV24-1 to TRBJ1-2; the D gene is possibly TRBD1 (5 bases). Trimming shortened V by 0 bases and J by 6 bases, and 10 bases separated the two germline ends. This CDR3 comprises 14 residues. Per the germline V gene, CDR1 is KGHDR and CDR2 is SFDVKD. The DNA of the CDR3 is TGTGCCACCAGTGATTTGCGGTCAGGGCATGGCTACACCTTC. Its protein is CATSDLRSGHGYTF.

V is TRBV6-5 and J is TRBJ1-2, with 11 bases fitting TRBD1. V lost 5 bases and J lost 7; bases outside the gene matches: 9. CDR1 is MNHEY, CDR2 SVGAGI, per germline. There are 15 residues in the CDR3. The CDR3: CASSRTGGEYGGYTF. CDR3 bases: TGTGCCAGCAGTCGGACAGGGGGCGAATATGGTGGCTACACCTTC.

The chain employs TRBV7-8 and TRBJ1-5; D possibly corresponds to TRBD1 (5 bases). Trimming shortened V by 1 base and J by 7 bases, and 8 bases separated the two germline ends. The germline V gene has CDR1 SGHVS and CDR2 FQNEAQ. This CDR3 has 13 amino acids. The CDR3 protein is CASSLGSGQPQHF. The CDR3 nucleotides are TGTGCCAGCAGCTTAGGATCAGGGCAGCCCCAGCATTTT. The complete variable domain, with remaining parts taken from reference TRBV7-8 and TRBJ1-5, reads GAGVSQSPRYKVAKRGQDVALRCDPISGHVSLFWYQQALGQGPEFLTYFQNEAQLDKSGLPSDRFFAERPEGSVSTLKIQRTQQEDSAVYLCASSLGSGQPQHFGDGTRLSIL.

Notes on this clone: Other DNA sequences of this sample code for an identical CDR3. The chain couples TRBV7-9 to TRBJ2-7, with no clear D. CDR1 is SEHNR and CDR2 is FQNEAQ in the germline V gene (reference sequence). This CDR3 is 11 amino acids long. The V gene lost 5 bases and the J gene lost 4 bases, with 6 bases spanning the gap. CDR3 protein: CASSPGYEQYF. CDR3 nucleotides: TGTGCCAGCAGCCCGGGTTACGAGCAGTACTTC.

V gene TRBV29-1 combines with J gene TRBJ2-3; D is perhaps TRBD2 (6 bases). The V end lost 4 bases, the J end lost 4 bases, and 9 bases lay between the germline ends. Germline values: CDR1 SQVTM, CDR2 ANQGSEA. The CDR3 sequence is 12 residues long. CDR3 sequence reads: CSVAGGADTQYF. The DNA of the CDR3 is TGCAGCGTTGCCGGGGGTGCAGATACGCAGTATTTT.

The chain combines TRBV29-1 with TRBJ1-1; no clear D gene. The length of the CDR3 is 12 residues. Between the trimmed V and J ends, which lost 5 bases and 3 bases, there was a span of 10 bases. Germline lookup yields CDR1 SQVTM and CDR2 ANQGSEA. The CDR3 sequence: CSVIDTYTEAFF. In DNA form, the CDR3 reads TGCAGCGTTATTGACACCTACACTGAAGCTTTCTTT.

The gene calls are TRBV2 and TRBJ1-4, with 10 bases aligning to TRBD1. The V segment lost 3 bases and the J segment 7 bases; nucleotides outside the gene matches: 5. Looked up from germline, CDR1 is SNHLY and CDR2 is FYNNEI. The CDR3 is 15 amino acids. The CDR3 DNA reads TGTGCCAGCAGTGATGGGGGACAGGGGAGTGAAAAACTGTTTTTT. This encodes CASSDGGQGSEKLFF.

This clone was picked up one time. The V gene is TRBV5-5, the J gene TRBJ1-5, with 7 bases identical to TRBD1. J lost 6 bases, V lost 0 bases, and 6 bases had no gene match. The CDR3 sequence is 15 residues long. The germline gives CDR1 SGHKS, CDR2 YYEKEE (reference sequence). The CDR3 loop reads CASSLEGTEAQPQHF. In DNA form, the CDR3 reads TGTGCCAGCAGCTTGGAAGGGACAGAGGCTCAGCCCCAGCATTTT.

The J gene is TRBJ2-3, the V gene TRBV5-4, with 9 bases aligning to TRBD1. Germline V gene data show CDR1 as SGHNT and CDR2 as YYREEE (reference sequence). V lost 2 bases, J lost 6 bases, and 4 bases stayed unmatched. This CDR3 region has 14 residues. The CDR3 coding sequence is TGTGCCAGCAGCTTACAGGGGGCGCATGATACGCAGTATTTT. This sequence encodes CASSLQGAHDTQYF.

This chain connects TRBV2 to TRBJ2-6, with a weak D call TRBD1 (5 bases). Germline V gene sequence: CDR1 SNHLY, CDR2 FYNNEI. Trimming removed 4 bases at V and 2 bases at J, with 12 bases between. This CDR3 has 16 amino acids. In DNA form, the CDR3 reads TGTGCCAGCAGTGTAGAAGACAGAGCTGGGGCCAACGTCCTGACTTTC. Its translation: CASSVEDRAGANVLTF. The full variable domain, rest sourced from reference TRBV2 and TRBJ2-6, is EPEVTQTPSHQVTQMGQEVILRCVPISNHLYFYWYRQILGQKVEFLVSFYNNEISEKSEIFDDQFSVERPDGSNFTLKIRSTKLEDSAMYFCASSVEDRAGANVLTFGAGSRLTVL.

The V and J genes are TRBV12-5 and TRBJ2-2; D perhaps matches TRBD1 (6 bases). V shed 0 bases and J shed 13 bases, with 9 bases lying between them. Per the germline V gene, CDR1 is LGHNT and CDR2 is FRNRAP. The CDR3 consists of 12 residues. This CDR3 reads CASGLVQGALFF. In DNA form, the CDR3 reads TGTGCTAGTGGTTTGGTACAGGGTGCGCTGTTTTTT.

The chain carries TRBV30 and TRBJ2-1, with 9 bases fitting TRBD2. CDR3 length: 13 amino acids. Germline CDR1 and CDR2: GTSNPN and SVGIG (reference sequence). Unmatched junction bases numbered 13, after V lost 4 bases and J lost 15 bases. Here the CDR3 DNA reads TGTGCCTGGACAGGCGGGGGGGCTGTGGAGTCGTTCTTC. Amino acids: CAWTGGGAVESFF.

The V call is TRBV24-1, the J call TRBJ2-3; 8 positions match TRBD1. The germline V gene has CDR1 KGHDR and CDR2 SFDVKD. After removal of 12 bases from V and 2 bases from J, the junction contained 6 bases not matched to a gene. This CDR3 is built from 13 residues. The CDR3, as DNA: TGTGCCGCCGGGACAGGAGACACAGATACGCAGTATTTT. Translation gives CAAGTGDTDTQYF.